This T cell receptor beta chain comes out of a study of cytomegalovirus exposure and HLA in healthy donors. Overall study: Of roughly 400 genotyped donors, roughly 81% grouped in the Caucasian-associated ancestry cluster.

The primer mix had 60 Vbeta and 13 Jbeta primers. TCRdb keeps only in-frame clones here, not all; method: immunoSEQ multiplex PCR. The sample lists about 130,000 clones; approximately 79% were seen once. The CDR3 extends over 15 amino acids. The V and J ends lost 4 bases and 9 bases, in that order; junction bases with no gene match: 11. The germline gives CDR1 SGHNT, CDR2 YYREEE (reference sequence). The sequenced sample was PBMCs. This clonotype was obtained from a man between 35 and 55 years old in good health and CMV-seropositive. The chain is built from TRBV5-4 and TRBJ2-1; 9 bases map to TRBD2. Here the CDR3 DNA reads TGTGCCAGCAGCCCCCCTAGCGGGGTGGCTTCTGAGCAGTTCTTC. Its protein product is CASSPPSGVASEQFF.